The 18 T cell receptor beta chains in this list originate from one sample, sequenced in a study of cytomegalovirus exposure and HLA in healthy donors. The PCR had 60 Vbeta and 13 Jbeta primers. Profiling relied on immunoSEQ multiplex PCR, and the TCRdb table lists in-frame clones only, not all of them. Of about 150,000 clones listed, about 64% are singletons. The specimen sequenced was PBMCs. The receptor source for this set is a woman between 40 and 50 years old in good health and CMV-seronegative.

The chain combines TRBV4-3 with TRBJ2-1, with 10 bases identical to TRBD2. Germline trimming cut 0 bases from V and 4 bases from J; bases unmatched to any gene: 12. Looked up from germline, CDR1 is LGHNA and CDR2 is YSLEER. The CDR3 loop spans 19 amino acids. CDR3 loop: CASSQDPLPSGGGYNEQFF. The CDR3 DNA sequence: TGCGCCAGCAGCCAAGACCCTCTCCCAAGCGGGGGGGGATACAATGAGCAGTTCTTC.

This chain uses TRBV7-9 with TRBJ2-1, with D uncertain. Germline V lookup: CDR1 SEHNR, CDR2 FQNEAQ (reference sequence). CDR3 size: 14 residues. Between the trimmed V and J ends, which lost 1 base and 5 bases, there was a span of 9 bases. The CDR3 sequence: CASSLDGGNNEQFF. The CDR3 bases are TGTGCCAGCAGCTTAGACGGCGGTAACAATGAGCAGTTCTTC.

This sequence joins TRBV5-1 and TRBJ2-7; 7 bases fit TRBD1. The V and J ends lost 4 bases and 0 bases, in that order; junction bases with no gene match: 4. This CDR3 has 14 amino acids. Germline-derived CDR1 and CDR2 are SGHRS and YFSETQ. The CDR3 loop is CASSLGTASYEQYF. In nucleotides, the CDR3 is TGCGCCAGCAGCCTCGGGACAGCCTCCTACGAGCAGTACTTC.

In this sample, this clone turned up a few times. The chain joins TRBV7-3 to TRBJ1-2; TRBD1 aligns across 9 bases. The trim removed 1 base at V and 8 bases at J, leaving 8 bases unmatched. CDR1 is SGHTA and CDR2 is FQGTGA in the germline V gene. The CDR3 is 15 residues long. This CDR3 reads CASSLNPTGGLGYTF. The CDR3 DNA reads TGTGCCAGCAGCTTAAACCCAACAGGGGGCTTAGGCTACACCTTC.

This clone appeared a few times. This chain joins TRBV5-6 and TRBJ2-7, with 9 bases fitting TRBD1. The length of the CDR3 is 15 residues. The germline CDR1 and CDR2 sequences are SGHDT and YYEEEE. J lost 4 bases, V lost 4 bases, and 9 bases had no gene match. The CDR3 region has the DNA TGTGCCAGCAGCAGGCCGGGACAGGGTTCTTACGAGCAGTACTTC. Translated: CASSRPGQGSYEQYF.

This chain connects TRBV7-8 to TRBJ1-5; D remains ambiguous. Trimming pared 1 base from V and 0 bases from J, leaving 7 bases between. Germline CDR1 reads SGHVS; CDR2 reads FQNEAQ. This CDR3 region has 15 residues. The CDR3 DNA sequence: TGTGCCAGCAGCTTAGTGGCCAATAGCAATCAGCCCCAGCATTTT. Translation gives CASSLVANSNQPQHF. The complete variable domain, with remaining parts taken from reference TRBV7-8 and TRBJ1-5, reads GAGVSQSPRYKVAKRGQDVALRCDPISGHVSLFWYQQALGQGPEFLTYFQNEAQLDKSGLPSDRFFAERPEGSVSTLKIQRTQQEDSAVYLCASSLVANSNQPQHFGDGTRLSIL.

Only a few counts were recorded for this clone. The V call is TRBV27, the J call TRBJ2-1; 8 positions agree with TRBD1. J was trimmed by 7 bases and V by 6 bases; bases with no gene match: 5. The CDR3 is 13 residues long. CDR1 is MNHEY and CDR2 is SMNVEV in the germline V gene (reference sequence). The CDR3 nucleotides read TGTGCCAGCAGGTGGACAGGGAAAAATGAGCAGTTCTTC. It yields the protein CASRWTGKNEQFF.

The chain links TRBV7-9 to TRBJ2-1; possible D gene TRBD2, 6 bases. The V gene lost 1 base and the J gene lost 6 bases, with 19 bases spanning the gap. CDR1 is SEHNR, CDR2 FQNEAQ, per germline (reference sequence). This CDR3 region has 17 residues. CDR3 sequence: CASSLGSMVLEGNEQFF. The CDR3 DNA follows: TGTGCCAGCAGCTTAGGTTCAATGGTCTTGGAGGGCAATGAGCAGTTCTTC.

This clone was seen a handful of times. The chain carries TRBV2 and TRBJ1-2; TRBD1 agrees at 9 bases. The V and J ends lost 5 bases and 3 bases, in that order; junction bases with no gene match: 1. The CDR3 runs 13 residues. From germline, CDR1 is SNHLY and CDR2 FYNNEI. The CDR3: CASSRTGDYGYTF. The CDR3 DNA follows: TGTGCCAGCAGTCGGACAGGGGACTATGGCTACACCTTC.

The CDR3 DNA is TGCGCCAGCAGCCAAGTAGCGGGACGGAGCAATCAGCCCCAGCATTTT. Amino acids: CASSQVAGRSNQPQHF. This chain uses TRBV4-1 with TRBJ1-5; tentative D call: TRBD1 (5 bases). The CDR3 runs to 16 residues. V lost 1 base to trimming and J lost 1 base, with 11 bases between them. Germline CDR1 is MGHRA and CDR2 is YSYEKL.

The genes are TRBV30 and TRBJ1-4; D not resolved. The ends were cut back, 0 bases at V and 8 bases at J, with 22 bases in the middle. This CDR3 has 17 residues. Germline CDR1 GTSNPN, CDR2 SVGIG (reference sequence). The CDR3 DNA follows: TGTGCCTGGAGTGTACTAAGTGGTCGCCCAGGAGGGGAAAAACTGTTTTTT. It is translated as CAWSVLSGRPGGEKLFF.

The J gene is TRBJ2-2, the V gene TRBV2; 10 positions match TRBD2. CDR3 size: 15 residues. Per germline, CDR1 SNHLY and CDR2 FYNNEI. V was clipped by 7 bases and J by 1 base; unmatched bases: 3. The CDR3 loop is CASKRTSGNTGELFF. The CDR3 nucleotides are TGTGCCAGCAAGCGGACTAGCGGGAACACCGGGGAGCTGTTTTTT.

This chain connects TRBV14 to TRBJ2-1; 9 positions match TRBD1. Germline assignment: CDR1 SGHDN and CDR2 FVKESK. V lost 8 bases and J lost 7; bases outside the gene matches: 12. CDR3 length: 15 residues. CDR3 DNA: TGTGCCAGCGCCCGCCCCGGGACAGGGCTTAATGAGCAGTTCTTC. Translated: CASARPGTGLNEQFF.

The V call is TRBV9, the J call TRBJ2-1; 10 bases match TRBD2. Germline V lookup: CDR1 SGDLS, CDR2 YYNGEE. With 0 bases clipped from V and 8 bases from J, the junction kept 5 bases outside the gene matches. This CDR3 is built from 15 residues. CDR3 protein: CASSVEAGGWDEQFF. For the CDR3, the DNA is TGTGCCAGCAGCGTAGAAGCGGGGGGGTGGGATGAGCAGTTCTTC.

The V gene is TRBV10-2, the J gene TRBJ1-1, with TRBD1 matching 8 bases. Trimming removed 8 bases from V and 1 base from J; junction bases left unmatched: 6. This CDR3 has 14 amino acids. CDR1 WSHSY and CDR2 SAAADI come from the germline V gene. In DNA form, the CDR3 reads TGCGCCAGCGGAGACCAGGGGGCGAACACTGAAGCTTTCTTT. This codes for CASGDQGANTEAFF.

The chain employs TRBV19 and TRBJ1-5, with D unclear. Germline assignment: CDR1 LNHDA and CDR2 SQIVND (reference sequence). Deletions cut 7 bases from V and 4 bases from J, with 17 bases between. CDR3 length: 15 residues. Here the CDR3 DNA reads TGTGCCAGTACTCTAGGACTGCGTCCAAATCAGCCCCAGCATTTT. It translates to CASTLGLRPNQPQHF.

This clone has only a few counts. This rearrangement joins TRBV14 to TRBJ2-7, with 9 bases identical to TRBD2. CDR3 length: 15 amino acids. With V trimmed by 1 base and J by 4 bases, 5 bases remained unmatched. CDR1 SGHDN and CDR2 FVKESK come from the germline V gene. The CDR3 DNA sequence: TGTGCCAGCAGCCAAGGGTGGAGCGGGGGGTACGAGCAGTACTTC. This gives the protein CASSQGWSGGYEQYF.

This clone was counted a single time. CDR3 DNA: TGCGCCAGCAGCTTTACAGGGCCCCAGATTGCTAATGAAAAACTGTTTTTT. Its protein product is CASSFTGPQIANEKLFF. The chain carries TRBV5-1 and TRBJ1-4; maybe TRBD1 (6 bases). This CDR3 comprises 17 residues. The V end lost 2 bases, the J end lost 3 bases, and 17 bases lay between the germline ends. Germline loops: CDR1 SGHRS, CDR2 YFSETQ. Combining the CDR3 with reference TRBV5-1 and TRBJ1-4 gives the whole variable domain KAGVTQTPRYLIKTRGQQVTLSCSPISGHRSVSWYQQTPGQGLQFLFEYFSETQRNKGNFPGRFSGRQFSNSRSEMNVSTLELGDSALYLCASSFTGPQIANEKLFFGSGTQLSVL.